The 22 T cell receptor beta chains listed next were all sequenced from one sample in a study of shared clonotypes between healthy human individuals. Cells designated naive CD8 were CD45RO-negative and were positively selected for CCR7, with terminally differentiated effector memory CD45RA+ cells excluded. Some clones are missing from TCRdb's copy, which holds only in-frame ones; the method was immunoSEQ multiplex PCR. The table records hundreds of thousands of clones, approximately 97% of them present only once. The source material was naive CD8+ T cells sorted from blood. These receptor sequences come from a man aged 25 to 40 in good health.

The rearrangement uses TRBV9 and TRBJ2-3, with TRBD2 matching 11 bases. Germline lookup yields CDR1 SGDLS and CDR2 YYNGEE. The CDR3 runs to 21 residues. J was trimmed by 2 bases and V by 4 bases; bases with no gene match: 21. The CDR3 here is CASSSRGGPLGLAANTDTQYF. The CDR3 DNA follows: TGTGCCAGCAGCTCCCGGGGGGGCCCCCTGGGACTAGCGGCCAACACAGATACGCAGTATTTT. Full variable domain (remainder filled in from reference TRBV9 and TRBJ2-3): DSGVTQTPKHLITATGQRVTLRCSPRSGDLSVYWYQQSLDQGLQFLIQYYNGEERAKGNILERFSAQQFPDLHSELNLSSLELGDSALYFCASSSRGGPLGLAANTDTQYFGPGTRLTVL.

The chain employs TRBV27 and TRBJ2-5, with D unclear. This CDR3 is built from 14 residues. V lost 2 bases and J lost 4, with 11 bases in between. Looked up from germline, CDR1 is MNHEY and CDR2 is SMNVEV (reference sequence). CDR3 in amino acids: CASSLVGPGETQYF. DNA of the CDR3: TGTGCCAGCAGTTTAGTGGGCCCAGGAGAGACCCAGTACTTC.

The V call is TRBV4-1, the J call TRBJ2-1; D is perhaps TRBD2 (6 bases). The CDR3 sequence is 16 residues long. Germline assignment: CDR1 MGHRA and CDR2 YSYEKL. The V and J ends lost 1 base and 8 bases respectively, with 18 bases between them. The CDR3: CASSQVLAAPDYEQFF. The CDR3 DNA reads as TGCGCCAGCAGCCAAGTCTTAGCGGCCCCAGATTATGAGCAGTTCTTC.

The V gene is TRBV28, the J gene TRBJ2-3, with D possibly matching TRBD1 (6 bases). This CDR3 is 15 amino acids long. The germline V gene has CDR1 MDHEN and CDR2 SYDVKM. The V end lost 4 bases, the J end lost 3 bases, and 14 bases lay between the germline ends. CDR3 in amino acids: CASSSGQFWTDTQYF. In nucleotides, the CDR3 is TGTGCCAGCAGTTCAGGACAGTTCTGGACAGATACGCAGTATTTT.

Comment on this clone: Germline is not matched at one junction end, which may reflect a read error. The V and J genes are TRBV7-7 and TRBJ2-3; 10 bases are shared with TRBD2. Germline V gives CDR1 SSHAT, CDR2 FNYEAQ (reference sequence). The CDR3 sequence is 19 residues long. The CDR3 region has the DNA TGTGCTAGCAGCTTTGGACTAGCGGACTCTCAGGGGATCCCAGATACGCAGTATTTT. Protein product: CASSFGLADSQGIPDTQYF.

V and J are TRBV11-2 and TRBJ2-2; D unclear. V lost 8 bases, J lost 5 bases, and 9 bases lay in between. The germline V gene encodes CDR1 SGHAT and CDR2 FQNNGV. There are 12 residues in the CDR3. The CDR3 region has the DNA TGTGCCAGCCGCACGGGTACCGGGGAGCTGTTTTTT. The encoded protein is CASRTGTGELFF.

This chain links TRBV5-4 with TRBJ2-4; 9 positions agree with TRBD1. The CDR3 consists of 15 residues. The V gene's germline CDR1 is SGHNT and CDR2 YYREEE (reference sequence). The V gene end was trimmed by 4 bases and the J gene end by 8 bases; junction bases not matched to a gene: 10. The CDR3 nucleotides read TGTGCCAGCAGCCCCGGGACAGGGCTGTGGGACATTCAGTACTTC. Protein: CASSPGTGLWDIQYF.

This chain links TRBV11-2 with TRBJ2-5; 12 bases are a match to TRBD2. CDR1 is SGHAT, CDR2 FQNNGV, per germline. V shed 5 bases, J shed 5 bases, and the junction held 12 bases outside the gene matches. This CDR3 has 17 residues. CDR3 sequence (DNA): TGTGCCAGCAGCCCCCTGGATGGACTAGCGGGATGGGAGACCCAGTACTTC. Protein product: CASSPLDGLAGWETQYF.

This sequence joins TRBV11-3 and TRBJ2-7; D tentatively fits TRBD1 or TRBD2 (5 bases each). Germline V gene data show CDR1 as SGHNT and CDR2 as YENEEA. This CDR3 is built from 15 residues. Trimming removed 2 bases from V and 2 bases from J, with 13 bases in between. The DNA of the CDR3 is TGTGCCAGCAGCTTACTCACCGGGACCCCCTACGAGCAGTACTTC. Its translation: CASSLLTGTPYEQYF. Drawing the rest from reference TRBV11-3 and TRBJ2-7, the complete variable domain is EAGVVQSPRYKIIEKKQPVAFWCNPISGHNTLYWYLQNLGQGPELLIRYENEEAVDDSQLPKDRFSAERLKGVDSTLKIQPAELGDSAVYLCASSLLTGTPYEQYFGPGTRLTVT.

The CDR3 region has the DNA TGTGCCAGCAGCGTAGAGAACTCCTACGAGCAGTACTTC. This encodes CASSVENSYEQYF. This chain joins TRBV9 and TRBJ2-7; unclear D gene. This CDR3 contains 13 residues. Trimming shortened V by 0 bases and J by 0 bases, and 4 bases separated the two germline ends. The germline gives CDR1 SGDLS, CDR2 YYNGEE. Drawing the rest from reference TRBV9 and TRBJ2-7, the complete variable domain is DSGVTQTPKHLITATGQRVTLRCSPRSGDLSVYWYQQSLDQGLQFLIQYYNGEERAKGNILERFSAQQFPDLHSELNLSSLELGDSALYFCASSVENSYEQYFGPGTRLTVT.

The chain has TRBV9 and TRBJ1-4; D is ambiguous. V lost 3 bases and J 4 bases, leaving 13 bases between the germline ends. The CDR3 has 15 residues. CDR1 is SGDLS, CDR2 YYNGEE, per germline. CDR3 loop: CASSATGSFNEKLFF. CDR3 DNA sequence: TGTGCCAGCAGCGCGACGGGTTCATTTAATGAAAAACTGTTTTTT.

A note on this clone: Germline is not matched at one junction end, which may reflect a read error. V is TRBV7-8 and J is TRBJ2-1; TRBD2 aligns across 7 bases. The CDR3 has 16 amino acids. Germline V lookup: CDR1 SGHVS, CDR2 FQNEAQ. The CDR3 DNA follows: TGTGCCAGCAGCGTAGCTAGCGGCGGTCGAGACAATGAGCAGTTCTTC. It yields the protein CASSVASGGRDNEQFF.

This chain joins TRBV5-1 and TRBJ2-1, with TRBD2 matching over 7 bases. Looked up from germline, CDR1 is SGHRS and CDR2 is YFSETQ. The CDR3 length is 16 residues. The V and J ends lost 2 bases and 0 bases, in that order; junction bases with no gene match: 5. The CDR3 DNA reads TGCGCCAGCAGCTTCCCCAGCGGGGACTCCTACAATGAGCAGTTCTTC. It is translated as CASSFPSGDSYNEQFF.

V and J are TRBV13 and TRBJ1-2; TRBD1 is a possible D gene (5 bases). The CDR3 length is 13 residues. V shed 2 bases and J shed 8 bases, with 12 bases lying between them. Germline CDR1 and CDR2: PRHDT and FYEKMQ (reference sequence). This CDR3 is CASSLSVGAGYTF. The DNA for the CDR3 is TGTGCCAGCAGCTTATCGGTTGGGGCGGGCTACACCTTC. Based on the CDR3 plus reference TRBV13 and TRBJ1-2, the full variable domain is AAGVIQSPRHLIKEKRETATLKCYPIPRHDTVYWYQQGPGQDPQFLISFYEKMQSDKGSIPDRFSAQQFSDYHSELNMSSLELGDSALYFCASSLSVGAGYTFGSGTRLTVV.

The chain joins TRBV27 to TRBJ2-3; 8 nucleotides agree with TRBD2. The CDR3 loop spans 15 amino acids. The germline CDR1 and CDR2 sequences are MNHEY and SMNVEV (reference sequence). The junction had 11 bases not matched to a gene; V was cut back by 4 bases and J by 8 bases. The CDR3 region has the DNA TGTGCCAGCAGTTCTCTGGCGGGAGGAGGAGGTACGCAGTATTTT. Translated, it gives CASSSLAGGGGTQYF.

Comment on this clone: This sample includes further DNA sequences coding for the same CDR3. CDR3 DNA sequence: TGCGCCAGCAGCTTCGGGACTAGCGGCTACGAGCAGTACTTC. Its translation: CASSFGTSGYEQYF. This chain joins TRBV5-1 and TRBJ2-7; 11 bases match TRBD2. Trimming cost V 2 bases and J 3 bases; bases outside gene matches: 1. The CDR3 has 14 residues. Germline V gene sequence: CDR1 SGHRS, CDR2 YFSETQ.

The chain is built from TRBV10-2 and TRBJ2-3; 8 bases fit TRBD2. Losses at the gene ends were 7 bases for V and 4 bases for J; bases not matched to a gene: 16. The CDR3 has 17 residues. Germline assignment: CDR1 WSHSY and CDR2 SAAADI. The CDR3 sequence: CASKLTGTRSSSDTQYF. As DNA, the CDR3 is TGCGCCAGCAAGCTGACCGGGACTAGATCAAGTTCAGATACGCAGTATTTT.

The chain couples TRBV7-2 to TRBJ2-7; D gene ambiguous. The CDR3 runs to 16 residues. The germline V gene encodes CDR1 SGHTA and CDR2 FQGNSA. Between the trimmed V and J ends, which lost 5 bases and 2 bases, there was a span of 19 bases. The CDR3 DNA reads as TGTGCCAGCAGCCGCCTCAACGGCAGGTCCCCCTACGAGCAGTACTTC. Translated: CASSRLNGRSPYEQYF. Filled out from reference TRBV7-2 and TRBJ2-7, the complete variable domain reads GAGVSQSPSNKVTEKGKDVELRCDPISGHTALYWYRQSLGQGLEFLIYFQGNSAPDKSGLPSDRFSAERTGGSVSTLTIQRTQQEDSAVYLCASSRLNGRSPYEQYFGPGTRLTVT.

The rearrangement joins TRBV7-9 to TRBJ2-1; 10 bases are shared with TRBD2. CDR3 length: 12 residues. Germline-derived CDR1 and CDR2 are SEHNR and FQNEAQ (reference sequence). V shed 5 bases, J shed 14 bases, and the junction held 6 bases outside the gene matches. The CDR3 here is CASSPSGRGKFF. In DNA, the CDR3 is TGTGCCAGCAGCCCTAGCGGGAGAGGAAAGTTCTTC.

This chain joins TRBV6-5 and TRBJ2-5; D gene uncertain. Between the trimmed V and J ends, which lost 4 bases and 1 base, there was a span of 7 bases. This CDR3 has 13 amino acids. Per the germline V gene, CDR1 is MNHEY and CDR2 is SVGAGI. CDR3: CASSLLRQETQYF. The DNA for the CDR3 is TGTGCCAGCAGTTTACTGCGCCAAGAGACCCAGTACTTC.

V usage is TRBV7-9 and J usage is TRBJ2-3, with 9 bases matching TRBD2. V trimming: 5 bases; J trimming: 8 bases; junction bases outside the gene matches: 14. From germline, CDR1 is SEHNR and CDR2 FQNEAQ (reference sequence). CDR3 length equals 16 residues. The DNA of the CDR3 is TGTGCCAGCAGCCCGACCCGGCGGGAGGGCCGGCCTACGCAGTATTTT. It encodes CASSPTRREGRPTQYF.

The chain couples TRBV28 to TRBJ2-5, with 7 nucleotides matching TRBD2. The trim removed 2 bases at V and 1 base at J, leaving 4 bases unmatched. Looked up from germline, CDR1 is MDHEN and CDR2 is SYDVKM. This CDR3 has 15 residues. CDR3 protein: CASSLAGDSQETQYF. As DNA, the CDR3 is TGTGCCAGCAGTTTAGCGGGGGACTCCCAAGAGACCCAGTACTTC.